This T cell receptor beta chain was captured in a study of blood T cells in healthy people across ages (dated by TCRdb to the mid-2010s). Describing the broader study: Template switching captured roughly one uniquely barcoded TCR beta cDNA molecule per two T cells in model experiments. Age-related changes in TCR beta repertoire diversity were measured in the study by deep sequencing normalized with unique cDNA molecular identifiers. Donors were grouped into four age groups: young (average roughly 17 years), middle-aged (roughly 38), aged (roughly 62) and long-lived (less than 85). Donors of different ages were randomly distributed across sequencing lanes to avoid experimental bias. The study analyzed two additional independent replicas of 1 million unique cDNA reads from the same blood draw for two donors, one aged 18 to 30 and one aged 80 or older.

From cysteine to phenylalanine, the CDR3 is 15 amino acids long. The sequence is cut down to CDR3 DNA, 45 bases in frame from base 1. In the germline V gene (reference sequence), CDR1 corresponds to LGHDT and CDR2 to YNNKEL. Note on this clonotype: Its recognized antigen is unknown. Compared with germline, one end of the junction differs, possibly owing to a read error.

Results the study describes overall, beyond this receptor: Bulk unsorted PBMC profiling prevented conclusive comparison of naive and antigen-experienced compartments. Observed TCR beta diversity per million T cells fell roughly linearly with age, and a significant reduction was already apparent by age around 39. There was a strong correlation between observed TCR beta diversity and the percentage of naive T cells measured by flow cytometry. Estimates of total diversity based on one million sequenced T cells were considered lower bounds and underestimates. Compared with the aged group, more naive CD4+ T cells, fewer expanded clones and increased TCR diversity were shown by the long-lived group, suggesting age selection. Because donor CMV infection status was unknown, age-related changes in expanded clonotypes were potentially confounded.

Donors were 39 systemically healthy Caucasian individuals from Russia aged roughly 6 to 90 years. About 9.6 milliliters of peripheral blood were collected from each donor into EDTA-treated Vacutainer tubes. Ficoll-Paque density-gradient centrifugation was used to isolate PBMCs, with at least 6.5 million per sample. Total RNA, at least 5 micrograms per sample, was extracted from PBMCs with Trizol reagent. For every donor, an aliquot of PBMCs went through flow cytometry to measure the percentages of naive CD45RAhigh/CD27high T cells. Library construction relied on 5' RACE. Sequenced using an Illumina HiSeq 2500. The second PCR ran for about 7 to 11 cycles and used a J-beta primer mix along with a sample-barcoded 5' primer. Each TCR beta cDNA molecule received a unique molecular identifier from a template-switch 5' adaptor carrying 12 random nucleotides. Each sample yielded at least 3 million CDR3-containing paired-end reads. All of the RNA was converted into first-strand cDNA using the Mint cDNA synthesis kit, with a TRBC-specific oligonucleotide serving as the primer. Following uracil-DNA glycosylase treatment, all cDNA underwent a first 18-cycle PCR with the universal primers M1SS and BC2_uni_R. Processing in the source paper ran as follows. Each sample was normalized by randomly selecting 1 million high-quality reads, each carrying a distinct molecular identifier. Instead of being binned into consensus sequences, reads that shared molecular identifiers were thrown out. MiTCR, with a Q25 quality threshold and the strictest error-elimination algorithm, was used for CDR3 identification, clonotype clustering and error correction. Lower-bound total TCR beta diversity was estimated with a nonparametric unseen species model using Euler transformation. TCRdb reprocessed the public reads (quality trimming at Q25 with fastp, clone calling with MiXCR) and kept in-frame beta chains. When rows share a CDR3 protein, they turn into one entry using the most common DNA and genes. The V and J calls follow TCRdb's processing rather than the paper's. This sample comprises about 1.7 million distinct CDR3 sequences, roughly 28% of them detected only once. Roughly 8.2% of the sample comes from the top ten.

The sequenced material came from blood. In this chain, TRBV3-1 is recombined with TRBJ2-7, with 7 junctional bases fitting TRBD1. The sequence derives from a woman aged 30 to 39 in good health. The CDR3 region has the sequence CVSSQAVTGIYEQYF. The bases read TGTGTCAGCAGCCAAGCGGTGACAGGGATCTACGAGCAGTACTTC.